What follows are 24 T cell receptor beta chains derived from one specimen sequenced in a study of T cell responses to AZD1222 COVID-19 vaccine. The assay was immunoSEQ multiplex PCR, and TCRdb's table has in-frame clones only and misses some. The sample has under 150,000 clones, 70% to 90% seen once. Sequencing used peripheral blood, obtained 28 days after the second AZD1222 dose. The receptors derive from an adult who received the AZD1222 COVID-19 vaccine.

The V and J genes are TRBV10-3 and TRBJ2-2; TRBD1 is a possible D gene (5 bases). With 3 bases removed from V and 3 bases from J, the gap between germline ends came to 8 bases. The germline V gene encodes CDR1 ENHRY and CDR2 SYGVKD. The CDR3 has 14 amino acids. CDR3 protein: CAISDTRDTGELFF. The CDR3 DNA follows: TGTGCCATCAGTGATACCAGGGACACCGGGGAGCTGTTTTTT.

This chain links TRBV7-9 with TRBJ2-7; 9 bases agree with TRBD2. Trimming removed 6 bases from V and 4 bases from J; junction bases left unmatched: 4. Germline lookup yields CDR1 SEHNR and CDR2 FQNEAQ (reference sequence). The CDR3 is 13 amino acids. The CDR3 loop is CASSISGGYEQYF. CDR3 DNA sequence: TGTGCCAGCAGTATTAGCGGGGGATACGAGCAGTACTTC.

This chain joins TRBV27 and TRBJ2-2; D gene ambiguous. The CDR3 runs 15 residues. Germline loops: CDR1 MNHEY, CDR2 SMNVEV (reference sequence). Trimming removed 7 bases from V and 1 base from J, with 13 bases in between. The CDR3 reads CASKMTDLNTGELFF. The DNA for the CDR3 is TGTGCCAGCAAAATGACCGACCTGAACACCGGGGAGCTGTTTTTT.

V is TRBV19 and J is TRBJ1-5; a weak D match, TRBD1 (5 bases). Trimming removed 3 bases at V and 7 bases at J, with 10 bases between. The CDR3 length is 13 residues. Looked up from germline, CDR1 is LNHDA and CDR2 is SQIVND (reference sequence). CDR3 protein: CASSIIRDQPQHF. The DNA of the CDR3 is TGTGCCAGTAGTATCATCAGGGACCAGCCCCAGCATTTT.

In this sample, this clone turned up a few times. The chain couples TRBV18 to TRBJ1-6, with 8 positions matching TRBD1. The germline V gene encodes CDR1 KGHSH and CDR2 LQKENI. The CDR3 totals 14 residues. Trimming at V came to 6 bases and at J to 8 bases, leaving 6 bases not matched to a gene. The CDR3 spells CASSPGGGDSPLHF. CDR3 DNA: TGTGCCAGCTCTCCAGGGGGCGGCGATTCACCCCTCCACTTT.

This chain connects TRBV11-2 to TRBJ2-1, with D possibly called TRBD1 or TRBD2 (6 bases each). This CDR3 is built from 15 residues. Trimming cost V 5 bases and J 0 bases, with 11 bases left between them. Germline assignment: CDR1 SGHAT and CDR2 FQNNGV. CDR3 DNA: TGTGCCAGCAGCGGGGGGCGAAGCTCCTACAATGAGCAGTTCTTC. It specifies CASSGGRSSYNEQFF.

The chain couples TRBV27 to TRBJ1-4; 10 bases map to TRBD1. The CDR3 extends over 16 amino acids. Germline assignment: CDR1 MNHEY and CDR2 SMNVEV (reference sequence). The trim removed 5 bases at V and 7 bases at J, leaving 10 bases unmatched. CDR3 loop: CASSLVTGGLGEKLFF. CDR3 DNA sequence: TGTGCCAGCAGTCTCGTGACAGGGGGCCTCGGTGAAAAACTGTTTTTT.

CDR3 residues: CASSSTPNQPQHF. In DNA form, the CDR3 reads TGTGCCAGCAGTTCGACCCCCAATCAGCCCCAGCATTTT. The chain has TRBV12-3 or TRBV12-4 and TRBJ1-5; D is uncertain. Trimming left V 4 bases short and J 3 bases short, with 7 bases between. This CDR3 has 13 amino acids.

The chain links TRBV29-1 to TRBJ2-2; 13 bases are shared with TRBD2. The V gene end was trimmed by 6 bases and the J gene end by 4 bases; junction bases not matched to a gene: 5. This CDR3 has 15 amino acids. Germline V lookup: CDR1 SQVTM, CDR2 ANQGSEA. Here the CDR3 DNA reads TGCAGCGTGGACAGACTAGCGGGGGGCACCGGGGAGCTGTTTTTT. It specifies CSVDRLAGGTGELFF.

The chain recombines TRBV19 with TRBJ2-1; TRBD1 aligns across 8 bases. CDR3 length: 14 amino acids. Germline-derived CDR1 and CDR2 are LNHDA and SQIVND (reference sequence). Trimming took 8 bases from V and 2 from J; bases not matched to a gene: 5. The CDR3 DNA sequence: TGTGCCAGTGGGAACAGGGGGGCCTACAATGAGCAGTTCTTC. It codes for CASGNRGAYNEQFF.

The chain uses TRBV6-5 and TRBJ2-2; 11 bases agree with TRBD1. This CDR3 is built from 13 residues. The germline V gene has CDR1 MNHEY and CDR2 SVGAGI. Trimming cost V 6 bases and J 6 bases; bases outside gene matches: 0. Here the CDR3 DNA reads TGTGCCAGCAGGGACAGGGGGCCCGGGGAGCTGTTTTTT. This encodes CASRDRGPGELFF.

The V and J genes are TRBV11-3 and TRBJ1-6, with D perhaps matching TRBD1 (5 bases). The CDR3 runs 12 residues. Looked up from germline, CDR1 is SGHNT and CDR2 is YENEEA. V gave up 8 bases and J gave up 7 bases, with 9 bases separating them. The CDR3 coding sequence is TGTGCCAGCTCGGGGCGGAATTCACCCCTCCACTTT. Protein: CASSGRNSPLHF.

The chain joins TRBV15 to TRBJ2-3, with no clear D. Germline CDR1 and CDR2: LNHNV and YYDKDF (reference sequence). The CDR3 spans 13 residues. V was clipped by 0 bases and J by 5 bases, with 6 bases between them. CDR3 in amino acids: CATSRDSVDTQYF. For the CDR3, the DNA is TGTGCCACCAGCAGAGACTCAGTAGATACGCAGTATTTT.

This clone was counted once. The chain joins TRBV29-1 to TRBJ2-3, with TRBD2 as a possible D gene (5 bases). This CDR3 is built from 14 residues. V dropped 5 bases and J dropped 4 bases, with 16 bases sitting between them. Germline V gene sequence: CDR1 SQVTM, CDR2 ANQGSEA. CDR3 region: CSVRVSAAADTQYF. In DNA form, the CDR3 reads TGCAGCGTTCGGGTCTCCGCAGCGGCAGATACGCAGTATTTT.

Comment on this clone: This specimen includes other DNA sequences encoding the same CDR3. This chain joins TRBV29-1 and TRBJ2-2; D is unclear. Germline V gene lookup returns CDR1 SQVTM and CDR2 ANQGSEA. V gave up 4 bases and J gave up 2 bases, with 2 bases separating them. The CDR3 runs to 11 residues. This chain's CDR3 is CSVGNTGELFF. The DNA of the CDR3 is TGCAGCGTTGGAAACACCGGGGAGCTGTTTTTT.

This chain uses TRBV19 with TRBJ2-2; 13 positions match TRBD2. V was pared by 1 base and J by 4 bases, with 6 bases of the junction left unmatched. The CDR3 is made up of 18 amino acids. Germline-derived CDR1 and CDR2 are LNHDA and SQIVND (reference sequence). As DNA, the CDR3 is TGTGCCAGTAGTATAGGCCGACTAGCGGGGGGATTCACCGGGGAGCTGTTTTTT. It yields the protein CASSIGRLAGGFTGELFF.

CDR3 nucleotides: TGCGCCAGCAGCTTGTTTACAAGAGACGAGCAGTACTTC. Translating gives CASSLFTRDEQYF. This sequence joins TRBV5-1 and TRBJ2-7; D not certain. The CDR3 is made up of 13 amino acids. V lost 1 base and J 5 bases, leaving 10 bases between the germline ends. The germline gives CDR1 SGHRS, CDR2 YFSETQ. The entire variable domain, with the rest obtained from reference TRBV5-1 and TRBJ2-7, is as follows: KAGVTQTPRYLIKTRGQQVTLSCSPISGHRSVSWYQQTPGQGLQFLFEYFSETQRNKGNFPGRFSGRQFSNSRSEMNVSTLELGDSALYLCASSLFTRDEQYFGPGTRLTVT.

The chain employs TRBV6-5 and TRBJ2-5; D not certain. CDR1 and CDR2 (germline): MNHEY, SVGAGI. V lost 5 bases, J lost 7 bases, and 14 bases lay in between. The CDR3 sequence is 13 residues long. The CDR3 reads CASSPAQSRTQYF. CDR3 DNA sequence: TGTGCCAGCAGTCCGGCACAGTCTAGGACCCAGTACTTC.

The rearrangement joins TRBV28 to TRBJ1-6; 8 nucleotides agree with TRBD1. This CDR3 is built from 16 residues. The germline V gene encodes CDR1 MDHEN and CDR2 SYDVKM. V dropped 4 bases and J dropped 3; count of bases not matched to a gene: 5. The CDR3 DNA is TGTGCCAGCAGTTCCGGACAGGGACTCTATAATTCACCCCTCCACTTT. Its protein product is CASSSGQGLYNSPLHF.

Comments on this clone: This sample also contains other DNA sequences that code for the same CDR3. The J gene is TRBJ1-2, the V gene TRBV5-1; no firm D call. The CDR3 has 12 residues. The V gene lost 2 bases and the J gene lost 4 bases, with 6 bases spanning the gap. The germline V gene has CDR1 SGHRS and CDR2 YFSETQ. For the CDR3, the DNA is TGCGCCAGCAGCTTAGGAGCCTATGGCTACACCTTC. Protein product: CASSLGAYGYTF.

The rearrangement joins TRBV7-9 to TRBJ1-2; no reliable D call. Germline CDR1 is SEHNR and CDR2 is FQNEAQ (reference sequence). Trimming stripped 1 base from V and 8 bases from J, with 11 bases between. The CDR3 extends over 13 amino acids. The CDR3 sequence: CASSLELRQGYTF. The CDR3 bases are TGTGCCAGCAGCTTAGAGCTCCGCCAGGGCTACACCTTC. The full variable domain, completed using reference TRBV7-9 and TRBJ1-2, is DTGVSQNPRHKITKRGQNVTFRCDPISEHNRLYWYRQTLGQGPEFLTYFQNEAQLEKSRLLSDRFSAERPKGSFSTLEIQRTEQGDSAMYLCASSLELRQGYTFGSGTRLTVV.

The chain carries TRBV27 and TRBJ1-1, with 9 bases fitting TRBD1. V dropped 5 bases and J dropped 7; count of bases not matched to a gene: 5. The CDR3 sequence is 13 residues long. The V gene's germline CDR1 is MNHEY and CDR2 SMNVEV (reference sequence). The CDR3 here is CASSDRGSVEAFF. The CDR3 nucleotides read TGTGCCAGCAGTGACAGGGGGAGTGTTGAAGCTTTCTTT.

The chain combines TRBV27 with TRBJ1-3; a weak D match, TRBD1 (5 bases). The length of the CDR3 is 14 residues. The V and J ends lost 9 bases and 0 bases respectively, with 12 bases between them. Germline CDR1 MNHEY, CDR2 SMNVEV (reference sequence). CDR3 in DNA: TGTGCCAGGGTGGGGCAGATCTCTGGAAACACCATATATTTT. This translates into CARVGQISGNTIYF.

The V call is TRBV7-3, the J call TRBJ1-3; TRBD1 agrees at 7 bases. Germline lookup yields CDR1 SGHTA and CDR2 FQGTGA. The trim removed 5 bases at V and 4 bases at J, leaving 2 bases unmatched. CDR3 size: 13 residues. CDR3 DNA: TGTGCCAGCAGCCAGGGACAGGGAAACACCATATATTTT. Amino acid sequence: CASSQGQGNTIYF.